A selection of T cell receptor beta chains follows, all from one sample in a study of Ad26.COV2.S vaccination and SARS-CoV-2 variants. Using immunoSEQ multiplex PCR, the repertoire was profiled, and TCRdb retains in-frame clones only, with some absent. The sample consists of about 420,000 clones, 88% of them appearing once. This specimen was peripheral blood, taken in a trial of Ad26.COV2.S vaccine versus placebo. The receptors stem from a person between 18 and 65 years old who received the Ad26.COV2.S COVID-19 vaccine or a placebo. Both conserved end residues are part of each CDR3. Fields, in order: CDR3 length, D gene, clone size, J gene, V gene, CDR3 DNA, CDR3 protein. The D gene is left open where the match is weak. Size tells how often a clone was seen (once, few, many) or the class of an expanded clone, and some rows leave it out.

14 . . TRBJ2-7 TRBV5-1 TGCGCCAGCAGCTCGGTGAAGGGCCCTACGGAGCAGTACTTC CASSSVKGPTEQYF
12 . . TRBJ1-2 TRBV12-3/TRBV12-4 TGTGCCACCATGGGGGCCAACTATGGCTACACCTTC CATMGANYGYTF
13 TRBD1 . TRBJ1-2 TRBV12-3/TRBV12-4 TGTGCCAGCAGTGATGAGGGGGCCTATGGCTACACCTTC CASSDEGAYGYTF
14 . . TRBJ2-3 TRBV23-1 TGCGCCAGCACGGGGCCGGCCCTCACAGATACGCAGTATTTT CASTGPALTDTQYF
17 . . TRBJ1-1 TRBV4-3 TGCGCCAGCAGCTTCGGGTTAGGAAGAACAGGTGCCACTGAAGCTTTCTTT CASSFGLGRTGATEAFF
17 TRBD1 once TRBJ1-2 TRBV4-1 TGCGCCAGCAGCCAAGATTCCGGGACAGGGGTACCGAACGGCTACACCTTC CASSQDSGTGVPNGYTF
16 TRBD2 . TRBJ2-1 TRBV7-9 TGTGCCAGCAGCCCCCTAGCGGGGGCCTCCTACAATGAGCAGTTCTTC CASSPLAGASYNEQFF
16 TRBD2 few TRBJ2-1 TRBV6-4 TGTGCCAGCAGTAGGACTAGCGGGGGCCCCTACAATGAGCAGTTCTTC CASSRTSGGPYNEQFF
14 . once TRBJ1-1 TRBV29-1 TGCAGCGCCAAGATAAGCGTCGGGGGCACTGAAGCTTTCTTT CSAKISVGGTEAFF
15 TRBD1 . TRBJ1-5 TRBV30 TGTGCCTGGAGCGCAGACAGGGGGAGCAATCAGCCCCAGCATTTT CAWSADRGSNQPQHF
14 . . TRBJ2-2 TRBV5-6 TGTGCCAGCAGCGCCGACACCGACACCGGGGAGCTGTTTTTT CASSADTDTGELFF
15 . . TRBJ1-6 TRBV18 TGTGCCAGCTCACCATTGGCAGCCGATAATTCACCCCTCCACTTT CASSPLAADNSPLHF
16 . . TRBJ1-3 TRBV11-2 TGTGCCAGCAGCCCCGCGCGGGGCTACTCTGGAAACACCATATATTTT CASSPARGYSGNTIYF
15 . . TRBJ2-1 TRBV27 TGTGCCAGCAGTTTACGGTTGGGCCTCTATCAGGAGCAGTTCTTC CASSLRLGLYQEQFF
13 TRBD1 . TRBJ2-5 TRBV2 TGTGCCAGCAGTGGAGACAGGGGAGAGACCCAGTACTTC CASSGDRGETQYF
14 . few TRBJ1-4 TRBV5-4 TGTGCCAGCAGCCCACAGGGAGATGGGGAAAAACTGTTTTTT CASSPQGDGEKLFF
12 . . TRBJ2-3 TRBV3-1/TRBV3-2 TGTGCCAGCAGCCGTACTAGGGATACGCAGTATTTT CASSRTRDTQYF
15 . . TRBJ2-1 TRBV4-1 TGCGCCAGCAGCCCTGTAGGCAGGGACTACAATGAGCAGTTCTTC CASSPVGRDYNEQFF
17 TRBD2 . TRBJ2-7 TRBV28 TGTGCCAGCAGTCCTATTAGCGGGGGGCCTATACCCTACGAGCAGTACTTC CASSPISGGPIPYEQYF
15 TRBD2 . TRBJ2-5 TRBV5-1 TGCGCCAGCAGCTTGGCGGGGACTAGCGGAGAGACCCAGTACTTC CASSLAGTSGETQYF
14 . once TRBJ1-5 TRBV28 TGTGCCAGCAGTTTCCCAGGTAGCAATCAGCCCCAGCATTTT CASSFPGSNQPQHF
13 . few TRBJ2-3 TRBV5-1 TGCGCCAGCAGCTTGGAAGTAAGGGATACGCAGTATTTT CASSLEVRDTQYF
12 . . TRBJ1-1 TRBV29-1 TGCAGCGTCCCTTCCAGTGAGACTGAAGCTTTCTTT CSVPSSETEAFF
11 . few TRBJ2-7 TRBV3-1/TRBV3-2 TGTGCCAGCAGCCTGAACCGGGAGCAGTACTTC CASSLNREQYF
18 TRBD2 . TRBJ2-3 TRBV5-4 TGTGCCAGCAGCCTACTAGCGGGGGGGAGGAAGAGCACAGATACGCAGTATTTT CASSLLAGGRKSTDTQYF
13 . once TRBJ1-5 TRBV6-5 TGTGCCAGCAGTTCTCGTAGCAATCAGCCCCAGCATTTT CASSSRSNQPQHF
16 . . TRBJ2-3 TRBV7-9 TGTGCCAGCACCAGAGAAGACGGGGCTAGCACAGATACGCAGTATTTT CASTREDGASTDTQYF
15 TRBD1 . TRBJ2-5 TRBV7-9 TGTGCCAGCAGCCTTACAGGGGGCCGGTTGGGAACCCAGTACTTC CASSLTGGRLGTQYF
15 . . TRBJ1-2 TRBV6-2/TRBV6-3 TGTGCCAGCAGCCTTTCACGCGACTCTGACTATGGCTACACCTTC CASSLSRDSDYGYTF
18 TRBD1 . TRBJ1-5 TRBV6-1 TGTGCCAGCAGTGAAGGACCCTACGGGACAGGGGAGAATCAGCCCCAGCATTTT CASSEGPYGTGENQPQHF
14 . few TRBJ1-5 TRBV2 TGTGCCAGCAGTGCAGGGCGGGTCTATCAGCCCCAGCATTTT CASSAGRVYQPQHF
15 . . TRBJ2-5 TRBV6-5 TGTGCCAGCAGTTACGGAGGGGCCCTAAGGGAGACCCAGTACTTC CASSYGGALRETQYF
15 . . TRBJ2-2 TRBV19 TGTGCCAGTAGTATCGGCCTGACGAACACCGGGGAGCTGTTTTTT CASSIGLTNTGELFF
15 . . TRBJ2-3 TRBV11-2 TGTGCCAGCAGCTTAGGTACAGGAATCACAGATACGCAGTATTTT CASSLGTGITDTQYF
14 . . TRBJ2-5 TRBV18 TGTGCCAGCTCACCGGGTATAGAGGGAGAGACCCAGTACTTC CASSPGIEGETQYF
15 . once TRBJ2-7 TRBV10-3 TGTGCCATCAGTGACCCGGGGCGAGGCGCCTACGAGCAGTACTTC CAISDPGRGAYEQYF
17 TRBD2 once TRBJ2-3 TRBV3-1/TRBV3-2 TGTGCCAGCAGCCTCCAAAATAGCGGGGGGAACACAGATACGCAGTATTTT CASSLQNSGGNTDTQYF
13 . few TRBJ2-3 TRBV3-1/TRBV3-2 TGTGCCAGCAGCCAAGGTTTTGGCGATACGCAGTATTTT CASSQGFGDTQYF
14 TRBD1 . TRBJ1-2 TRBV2 TGTGCCAGCAGGCCCGGGACAGCGAAAATCGGCTACACCTTC CASRPGTAKIGYTF
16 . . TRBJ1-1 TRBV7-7 TGTGCTAGCAGCCCCCTTTCGGACCTTTATAACACTGAAGCTTTCTTT CASSPLSDLYNTEAFF
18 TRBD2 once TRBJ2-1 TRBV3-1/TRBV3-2 TGTGCCAGCAGCCAACACCCGGGGGGGGGCCACTCCTACAATGAGCAGTTCTTC CASSQHPGGGHSYNEQFF
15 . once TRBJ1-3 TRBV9 TGTGCCAGCAGCGCCGACAGAGCCCCTGGAAACACCATATATTTT CASSADRAPGNTIYF
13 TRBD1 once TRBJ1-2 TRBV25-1 TGTGCCAGCAGTGAAGGGCAGGGGGCCGGCTACACCTTC CASSEGQGAGYTF
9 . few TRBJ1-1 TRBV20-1 TGCAGTGCAGGGTGGGGAGCTTTCTTT CSAGWGAFF
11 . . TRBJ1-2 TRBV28 TGTGCCAGCAGGGCGGGGGTTGGCTACACCTTC CASRAGVGYTF
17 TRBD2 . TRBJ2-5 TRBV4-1 TGCGCCAGCAGCCAAGACAGGAGTAGCGGGGGTTGGGAGACCCAGTACTTC CASSQDRSSGGWETQYF
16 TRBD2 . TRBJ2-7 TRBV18 TGTGCCAGCTCACCCGGGACTAGCGGGAACTCCTACGAGCAGTACTTC CASSPGTSGNSYEQYF
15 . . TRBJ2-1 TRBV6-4 TGTGCCAGCAGTACTCGGCTAGCCTCCTACAATGAGCAGTTCTTC CASSTRLASYNEQFF
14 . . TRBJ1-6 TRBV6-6 TGTGCCAGCAGTTACGACGGGGGAAATTCACCCCTCCACTTT CASSYDGGNSPLHF
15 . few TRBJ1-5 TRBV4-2 TGTGCCAGCAGCCAAGAAGCCTCCACGGGTCAGCCCCAGCATTTT CASSQEASTGQPQHF
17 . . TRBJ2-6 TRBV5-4 TGTGCCAGCAGCCTGGCGGGGGCCCTGGGGGGGGCCAACGTCCTGACTTTC CASSLAGALGGANVLTF
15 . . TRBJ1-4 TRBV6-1 TGTGCCAGCAGTGACCTGGACCGACCTAATGAAAAACTGTTTTTT CASSDLDRPNEKLFF
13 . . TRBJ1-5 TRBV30 TGTGCCTGGAGCGAGGATAGCAATCAGCCCCAGCATTTT CAWSEDSNQPQHF
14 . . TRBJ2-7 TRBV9 TGTGCCAGCAGCGTAGGGGGCGATTCAGGAAAGCAGTACTTC CASSVGGDSGKQYF
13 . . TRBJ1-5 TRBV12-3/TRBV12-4 TGTGCCAGCAGTTGGACACCCAATCAGCCCCAGCATTTT CASSWTPNQPQHF